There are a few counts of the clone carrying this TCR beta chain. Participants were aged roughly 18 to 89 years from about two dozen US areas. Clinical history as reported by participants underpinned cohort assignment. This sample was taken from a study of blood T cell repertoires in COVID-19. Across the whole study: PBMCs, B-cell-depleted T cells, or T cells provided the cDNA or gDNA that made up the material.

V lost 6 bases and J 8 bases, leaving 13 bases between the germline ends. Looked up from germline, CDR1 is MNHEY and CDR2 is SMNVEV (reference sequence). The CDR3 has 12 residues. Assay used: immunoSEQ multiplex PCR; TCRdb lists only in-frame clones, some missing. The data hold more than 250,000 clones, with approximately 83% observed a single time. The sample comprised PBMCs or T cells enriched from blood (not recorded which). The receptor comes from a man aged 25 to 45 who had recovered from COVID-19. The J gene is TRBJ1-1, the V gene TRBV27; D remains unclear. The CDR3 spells CASSGGTAEAFF. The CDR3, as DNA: TGTGCCAGCAGCGGAGGTACAGCGGAAGCTTTCTTT.